The sample holds one count of the clone carrying this T cell receptor beta chain. This CDR3 contains 14 residues. The J segment lost 4 bases and the V segment lost 8 bases, leaving 9 bases of the junction unmatched. Germline V gene data show CDR1 as SGHVS and CDR2 as FNYEAQ. Clones were sequenced by immunoSEQ multiplex PCR, and TCRdb holds only the in-frame ones, with some missing. The top ten clones hold under 55% of a sample with some 51,000 clones, around 90% of them seen once. These data are taken from a study of OX40 agonist ivuxolimab in advanced cancers. Study context: The drug used for patients, ivuxolimab, was an agonistic anti-OX40 (CD134) antibody.

This specimen consisted of CD4+ or CD8+ T cells sorted from blood, obtained in a trial of the OX40 agonist ivuxolimab. V is TRBV7-6 and J is TRBJ1-1, with 8 positions matching TRBD1. This clonotype was obtained from an adult with an advanced solid tumor such as melanoma, head and neck, liver or kidney cancer. The CDR3 loop is CASGGQGSSTEAFF. The CDR3 DNA is TGTGCCAGCGGAGGACAGGGTTCGAGCACTGAAGCTTTCTTT.